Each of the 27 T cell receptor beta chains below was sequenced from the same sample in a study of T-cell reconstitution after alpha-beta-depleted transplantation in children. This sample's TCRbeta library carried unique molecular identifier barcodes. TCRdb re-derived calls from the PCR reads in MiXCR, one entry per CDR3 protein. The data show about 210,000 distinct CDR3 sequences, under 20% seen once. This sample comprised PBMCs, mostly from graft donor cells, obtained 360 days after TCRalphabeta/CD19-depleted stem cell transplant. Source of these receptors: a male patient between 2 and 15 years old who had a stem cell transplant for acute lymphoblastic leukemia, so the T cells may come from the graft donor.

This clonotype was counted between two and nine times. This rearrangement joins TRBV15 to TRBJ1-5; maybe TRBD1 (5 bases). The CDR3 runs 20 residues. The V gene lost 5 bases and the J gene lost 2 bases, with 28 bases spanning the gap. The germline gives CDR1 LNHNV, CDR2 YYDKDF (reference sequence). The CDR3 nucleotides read TGTGCCACCAGCGAGCACCCCATCAACTTCCCGGGACGGGGCAATCAGCCCCAGCATTTT. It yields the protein CATSEHPINFPGRGNQPQHF.

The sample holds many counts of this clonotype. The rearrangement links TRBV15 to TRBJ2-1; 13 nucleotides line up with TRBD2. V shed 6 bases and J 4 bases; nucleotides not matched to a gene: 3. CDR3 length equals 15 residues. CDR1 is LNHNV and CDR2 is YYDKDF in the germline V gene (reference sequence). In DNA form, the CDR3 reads TGTGCCACCAGTACACTAGCGGGGGGGTACAATGAGCAGTTCTTC. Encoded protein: CATSTLAGGYNEQFF.

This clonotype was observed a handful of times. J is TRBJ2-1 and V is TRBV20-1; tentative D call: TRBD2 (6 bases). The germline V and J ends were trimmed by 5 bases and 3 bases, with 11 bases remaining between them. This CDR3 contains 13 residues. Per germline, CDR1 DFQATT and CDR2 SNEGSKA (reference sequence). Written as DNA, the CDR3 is TGCAGTGCTCCCCGACTAGTCTACAATGAGCAGTTCTTC. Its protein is CSAPRLVYNEQFF.

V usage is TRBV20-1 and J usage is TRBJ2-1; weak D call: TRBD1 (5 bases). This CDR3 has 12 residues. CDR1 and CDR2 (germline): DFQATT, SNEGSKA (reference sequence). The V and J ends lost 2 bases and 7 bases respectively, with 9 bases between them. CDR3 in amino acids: CSARWGVNEQFF. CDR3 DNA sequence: TGCAGTGCTAGATGGGGCGTGAATGAGCAGTTCTTC.

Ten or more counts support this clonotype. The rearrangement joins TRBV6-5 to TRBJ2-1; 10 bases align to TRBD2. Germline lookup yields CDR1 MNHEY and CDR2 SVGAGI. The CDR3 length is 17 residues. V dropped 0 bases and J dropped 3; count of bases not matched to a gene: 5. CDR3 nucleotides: TGTGCCAGCAGTTACTCCCCAGCGGGAGGGGACTACAATGAGCAGTTCTTC. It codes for CASSYSPAGGDYNEQFF.

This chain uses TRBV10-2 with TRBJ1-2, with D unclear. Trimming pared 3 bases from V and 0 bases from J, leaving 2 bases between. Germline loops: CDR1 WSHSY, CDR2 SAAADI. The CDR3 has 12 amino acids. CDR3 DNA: TGCGCCAGCAGTGACACTAACTATGGCTACACCTTC. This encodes CASSDTNYGYTF.

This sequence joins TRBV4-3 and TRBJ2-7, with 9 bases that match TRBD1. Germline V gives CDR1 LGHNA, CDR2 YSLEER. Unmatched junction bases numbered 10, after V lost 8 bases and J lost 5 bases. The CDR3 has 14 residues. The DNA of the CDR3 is TGCGCCAGCGCCAACCGGGACAGGGACCACGAGCAGTACTTC. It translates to CASANRDRDHEQYF.

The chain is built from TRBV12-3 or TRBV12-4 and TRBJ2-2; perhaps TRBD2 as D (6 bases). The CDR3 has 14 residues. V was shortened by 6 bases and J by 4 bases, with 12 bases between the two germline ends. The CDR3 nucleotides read TGTGCCAGCAGCAAGACTAGTGGCACCGGGGAGCTGTTTTTT. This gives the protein CASSKTSGTGELFF.

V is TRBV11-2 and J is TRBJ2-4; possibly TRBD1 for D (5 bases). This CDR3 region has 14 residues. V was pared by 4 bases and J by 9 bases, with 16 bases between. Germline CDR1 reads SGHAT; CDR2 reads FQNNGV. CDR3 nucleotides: TGTGCCAGCAGCTCCGCAGGGTCGGCGGCCATTCAGTACTTC. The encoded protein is CASSSAGSAAIQYF. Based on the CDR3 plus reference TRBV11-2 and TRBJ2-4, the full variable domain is EAGVAQSPRYKIIEKRQSVAFWCNPISGHATLYWYQQILGQGPKLLIQFQNNGVVDDSQLPKDRFSAERLKGVDSTLKIQPAKLEDSAVYLCASSSAGSAAIQYFGAGTRLSVL.

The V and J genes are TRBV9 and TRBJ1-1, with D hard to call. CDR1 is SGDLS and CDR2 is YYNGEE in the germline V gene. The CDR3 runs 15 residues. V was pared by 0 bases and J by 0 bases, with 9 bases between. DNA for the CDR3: TGTGCCAGCAGCGTAGTGGGCAGCATGAACACTGAAGCTTTCTTT. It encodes CASSVVGSMNTEAFF.

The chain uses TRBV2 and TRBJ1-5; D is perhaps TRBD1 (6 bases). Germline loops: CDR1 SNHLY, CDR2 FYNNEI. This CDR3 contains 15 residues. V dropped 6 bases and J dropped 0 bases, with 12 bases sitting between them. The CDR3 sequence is CASSREGDSNQPQHF. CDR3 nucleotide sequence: TGTGCCAGCAGCAGGGAGGGGGATAGCAATCAGCCCCAGCATTTT.

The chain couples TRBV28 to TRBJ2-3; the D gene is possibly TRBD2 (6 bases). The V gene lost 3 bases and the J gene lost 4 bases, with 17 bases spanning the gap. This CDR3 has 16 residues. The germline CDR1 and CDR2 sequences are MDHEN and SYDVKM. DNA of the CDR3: TGTGCCAGCAGTTTCTCGGGTAAATTAGCGGCAGATACGCAGTATTTT. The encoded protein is CASSFSGKLAADTQYF.

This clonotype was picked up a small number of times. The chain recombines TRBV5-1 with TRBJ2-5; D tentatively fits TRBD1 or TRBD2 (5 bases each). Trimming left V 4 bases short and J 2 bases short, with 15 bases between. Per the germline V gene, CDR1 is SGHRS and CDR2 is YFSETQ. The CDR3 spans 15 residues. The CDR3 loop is CASSPRGGYQETQYF. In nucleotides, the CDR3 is TGCGCCAGCAGCCCCCGGGGCGGGTATCAAGAGACCCAGTACTTC.

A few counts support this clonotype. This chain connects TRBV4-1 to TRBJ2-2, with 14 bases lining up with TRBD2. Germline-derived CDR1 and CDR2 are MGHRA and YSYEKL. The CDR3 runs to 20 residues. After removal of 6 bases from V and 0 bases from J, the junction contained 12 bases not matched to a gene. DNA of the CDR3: TGCGCCAGCAGTCGACTCCTGGGACTAGCGGGGGAGACGAACACCGGGGAGCTGTTTTTT. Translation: CASSRLLGLAGETNTGELFF.

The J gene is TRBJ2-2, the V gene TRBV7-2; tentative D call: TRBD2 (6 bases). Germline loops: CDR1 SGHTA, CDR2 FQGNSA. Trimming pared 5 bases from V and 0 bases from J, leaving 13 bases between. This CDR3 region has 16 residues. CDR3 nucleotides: TGTGCCAGCAGCCCTCCGGGACTCCCGAACACCGGGGAGCTGTTTTTT. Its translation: CASSPPGLPNTGELFF. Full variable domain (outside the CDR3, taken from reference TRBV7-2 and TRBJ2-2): GAGVSQSPSNKVTEKGKDVELRCDPISGHTALYWYRQSLGQGLEFLIYFQGNSAPDKSGLPSDRFSAERTGGSVSTLTIQRTQQEDSAVYLCASSPPGLPNTGELFFGEGSRLTVL.

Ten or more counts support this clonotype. CDR3 nucleotide sequence: TGTGCCAGCACCCAGAGGACAGGGCCCCTATACAATGAGCAGTTCTTC. It yields the protein CASTQRTGPLYNEQFF. The chain has TRBV7-2 and TRBJ2-1; 8 bases are a match to TRBD1. The V and J ends lost 7 bases and 4 bases, in that order; junction bases with no gene match: 12. Germline V gene lookup returns CDR1 SGHTA and CDR2 FQGNSA. This CDR3 has 16 residues.

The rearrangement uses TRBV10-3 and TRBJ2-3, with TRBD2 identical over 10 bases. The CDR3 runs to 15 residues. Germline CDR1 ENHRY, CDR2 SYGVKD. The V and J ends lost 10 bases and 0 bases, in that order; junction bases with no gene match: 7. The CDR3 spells CATLAGVTSTDTQYF. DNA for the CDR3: TGTGCCACCCTAGCGGGGGTAACTAGCACAGATACGCAGTATTTT.

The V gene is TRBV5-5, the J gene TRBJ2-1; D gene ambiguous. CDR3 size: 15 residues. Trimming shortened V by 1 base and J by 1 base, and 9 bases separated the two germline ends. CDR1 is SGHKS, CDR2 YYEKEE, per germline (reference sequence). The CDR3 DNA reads TGTGCCAGCAGCTTGTTGAGCGAGTCCTACAATGAGCAGTTCTTC. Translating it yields CASSLLSESYNEQFF.

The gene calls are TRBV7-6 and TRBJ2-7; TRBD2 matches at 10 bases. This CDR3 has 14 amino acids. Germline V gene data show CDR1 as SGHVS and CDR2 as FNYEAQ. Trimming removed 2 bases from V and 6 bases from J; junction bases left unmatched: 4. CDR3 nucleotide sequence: TGTGCCAGCAGCTTACGAGCGGGAGGGCTCGAGCAGTACTTC. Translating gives CASSLRAGGLEQYF. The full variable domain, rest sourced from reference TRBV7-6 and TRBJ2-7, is GAGVSQSPRYKVTKRGQDVALRCDPISGHVSLYWYRQALGQGPEFLTYFNYEAQQDKSGLPNDRFSAERPEGSISTLTIQRTEQRDSAMYRCASSLRAGGLEQYFGPGTRLTVT.

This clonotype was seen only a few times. Written as DNA, the CDR3 is TGTGCCAGCAGTCCTAGCTCCGGGACAGGGCTGTACTTC. This translates into CASSPSSGTGLYF. The chain has TRBV12-3 or TRBV12-4 and TRBJ2-7; 9 bases map to TRBD1. The V segment lost 5 bases and the J segment 12 bases; nucleotides outside the gene matches: 11. This CDR3 has 13 residues.

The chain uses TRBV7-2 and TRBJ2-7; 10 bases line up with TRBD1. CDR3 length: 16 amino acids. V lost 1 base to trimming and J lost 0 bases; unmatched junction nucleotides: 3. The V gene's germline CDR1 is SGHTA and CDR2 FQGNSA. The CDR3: CASSLDGTGVSYEQYF. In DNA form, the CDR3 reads TGTGCCAGCAGCTTAGATGGGACAGGGGTCTCCTACGAGCAGTACTTC.

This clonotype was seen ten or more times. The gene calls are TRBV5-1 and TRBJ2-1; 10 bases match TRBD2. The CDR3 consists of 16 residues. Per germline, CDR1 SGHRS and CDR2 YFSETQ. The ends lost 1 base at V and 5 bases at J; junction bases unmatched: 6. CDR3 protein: CASSLWSGGGHNEQFF. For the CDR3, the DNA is TGCGCCAGCAGCTTGTGGAGCGGGGGGGGTCACAATGAGCAGTTCTTC.

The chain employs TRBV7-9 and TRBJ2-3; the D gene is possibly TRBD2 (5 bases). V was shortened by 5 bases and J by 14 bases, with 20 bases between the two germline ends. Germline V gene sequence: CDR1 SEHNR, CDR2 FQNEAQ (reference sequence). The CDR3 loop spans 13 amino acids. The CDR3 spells CASSHSAAAWGYF. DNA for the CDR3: TGTGCCAGCAGCCATTCAGCGGCGGCTTGGGGGTATTTT.

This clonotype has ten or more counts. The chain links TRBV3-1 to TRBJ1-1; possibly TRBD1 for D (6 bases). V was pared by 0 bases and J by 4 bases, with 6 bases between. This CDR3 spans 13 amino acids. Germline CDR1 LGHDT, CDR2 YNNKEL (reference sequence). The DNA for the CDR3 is TGTGCCAGCAGCCAAGACAGGGGCACTGAAGCTTTCTTT. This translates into CASSQDRGTEAFF.

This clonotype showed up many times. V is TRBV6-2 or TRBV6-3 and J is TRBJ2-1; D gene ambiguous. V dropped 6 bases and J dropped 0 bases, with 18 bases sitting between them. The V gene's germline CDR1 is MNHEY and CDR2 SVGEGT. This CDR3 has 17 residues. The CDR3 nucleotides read TGTGCCAGCAGCCTTTTAGGCCCACCGGACTCCTACAATGAGCAGTTCTTC. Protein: CASSLLGPPDSYNEQFF.

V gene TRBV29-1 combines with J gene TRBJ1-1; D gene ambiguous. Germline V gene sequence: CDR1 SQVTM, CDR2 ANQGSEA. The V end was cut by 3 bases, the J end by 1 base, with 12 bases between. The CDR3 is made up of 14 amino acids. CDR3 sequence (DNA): TGCAGCGTTGATGTCAGGCTGGCGAACACTGAAGCTTTCTTT. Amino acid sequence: CSVDVRLANTEAFF.

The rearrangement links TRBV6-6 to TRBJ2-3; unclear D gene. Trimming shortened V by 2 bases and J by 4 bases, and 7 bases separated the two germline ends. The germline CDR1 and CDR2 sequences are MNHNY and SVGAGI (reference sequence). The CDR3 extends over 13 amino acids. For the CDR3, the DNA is TGTGCCAGCAGTTACGTGGTCCCAGATACGCAGTATTTT. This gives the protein CASSYVVPDTQYF.